This T cell receptor beta chain is from a study of a mutant IDH1 vaccine in newly diagnosed glioma. On the study more broadly: Commencement of vaccination occurred 4-6 weeks following radiotherapy alone, or concurrently with temozolomide cycles.

This clone was seen once. The antigen remains unidentified. Documented time point: week 5, during vaccination. Vaccination used 300 ug of mutant IDH1 20-mer peptide per dose, with topical imiquimod. The V segment lost 5 bases and the J segment 6 bases; nucleotides outside the gene matches: 9. Per the germline V gene, CDR1 is SGHTA and CDR2 is FQGNSA. This CDR3 has 15 residues. Clones were sequenced by immunoSEQ multiplex PCR, and TCRdb holds only the in-frame ones, with some missing. The sample lists over 45,000 clones, about 86% occurring once. The chain links TRBV7-2 to TRBJ2-1; 8 positions agree with TRBD1. Material: PBMCs, obtained from a glioma patient whose treatment included an IDH1 peptide vaccine. This sequence was found in a woman aged 45-60 years with glioma. The CDR3 region is CASSPVTDRANEQFF. The CDR3 nucleotides are TGTGCCAGCAGCCCCGTCACGGACAGGGCCAATGAGCAGTTCTTC.